This passage covers 4 T cell receptor beta chains from one sample sequenced in a study of blood T cell repertoires in COVID-19. Here immunoSEQ multiplex PCR was the method, and the copy in TCRdb shows in-frame clones only, minus some. This table has roughly 260,000 clones, more than 85% appearing once. Material: peripheral blood. These TCRs come from a young adult with COVID-19, enrolled during active disease.

The chain combines TRBV29-1 with TRBJ1-1; no firm D call. Germline lookup yields CDR1 SQVTM and CDR2 ANQGSEA. The CDR3 loop spans 14 amino acids. V was shortened by 6 bases and J by 0 bases, with 14 bases between the two germline ends. CDR3 in DNA: TGCAGCGTCCAAGATAGAAGCCTGAACACTGAAGCTTTCTTT. Translated, it gives CSVQDRSLNTEAFF. The full variable domain, completed using reference TRBV29-1 and TRBJ1-1, is SAVISQKPSRDICQRGTSLTIQCQVDSQVTMMFWYRQQPGQSLTLIATANQGSEATYESGFVIDKFPISRPNLTFSTLTVSNMSPEDSSIYLCSVQDRSLNTEAFFGQGTRLTVV.

The rearrangement joins TRBV6-5 to TRBJ1-3; a possible D gene is TRBD1 (5 bases). There are 15 residues in the CDR3. The germline gives CDR1 MNHEY, CDR2 SVGAGI. V gave up 6 bases and J gave up 0 bases, with 12 bases separating them. The CDR3 DNA reads as TGTGCCAGCAGGCTGACAGAAGGCTCTGGAAACACCATATATTTT. Protein product: CASRLTEGSGNTIYF.

The rearrangement joins TRBV10-1 to TRBJ2-1; possibly TRBD1 for D (5 bases). CDR1 is WNHNN, CDR2 SYGVQD, per germline (reference sequence). The CDR3 is 12 amino acids. V dropped 10 bases and J dropped 2 bases, with 9 bases sitting between them. The CDR3 DNA reads TGCGCCACCCGGACAACCTACAATGAGCAGTTCTTC. Translated, it gives CATRTTYNEQFF.

This chain joins TRBV5-1 and TRBJ2-1; D possibly corresponds to TRBD2 (5 bases). The germline V gene has CDR1 SGHRS and CDR2 YFSETQ. The CDR3 extends over 13 amino acids. Trimming removed 2 bases from V and 7 bases from J, with 10 bases in between. For the CDR3, the DNA is TGCGCCAGCAGCTTCGGAGGCGGGAATGAGCAGTTCTTC. Translated: CASSFGGGNEQFF.